The 18 T cell receptor beta chains below all came from one sample that was sequenced in a study of read filtering for tumor transcriptome and immune sequencing. This library used about 360 ng RNA and molecular barcoded adaptors spanning alpha/delta and beta/gamma chains. TCRdb re-called the reads through MiXCR, storing one row per CDR3 protein. Among 50,000 to 65,000 distinct CDR3 sequences listed, 9% to 15% were seen once. Sequences were obtained from a population of CD138-negative cells sorted from bone marrow. The receptors were sampled from a donor at least 40 years old with multiple myeloma.

In its sample, this clonotype was seen many times. The V and J genes are TRBV5-4 and TRBJ2-1; 10 bases line up with TRBD1. Per the germline V gene, CDR1 is SGHNT and CDR2 is YYREEE (reference sequence). The CDR3 length is 15 residues. V gave up 4 bases and J gave up 4 bases; unmatched junction bases: 5. The CDR3: CASSQGQGSYNEQFF. The CDR3 DNA reads TGTGCCAGCAGCCAGGGACAGGGGTCGTACAATGAGCAGTTCTTC.

Ten or more counts support this clonotype. The chain employs TRBV3-1 and TRBJ2-7; weak D call: TRBD1 (6 bases). Germline loops: CDR1 LGHDT, CDR2 YNNKEL (reference sequence). The CDR3 has 13 amino acids. V lost 4 bases and J lost 3, with 10 bases in between. In DNA form, the CDR3 reads TGTGCCAGCAGCCGTAGACAGGACTACGAGCAGTACTTC. Translation gives CASSRRQDYEQYF.

This clonotype was found many times. The gene calls are TRBV6-5 and TRBJ2-2; D is perhaps TRBD2 (6 bases). Per germline, CDR1 MNHEY and CDR2 SVGAGI. The CDR3 covers 16 residues. Trimming left V 0 bases short and J 7 bases short, with 15 bases between. The CDR3: CASSYSPGLAFGELFF. The DNA for the CDR3 is TGTGCCAGCAGTTACTCCCCGGGACTGGCTTTCGGGGAGCTGTTTTTT.

This clonotype was detected many times. The chain is built from TRBV6-5 and TRBJ2-5; no reliable D call. Germline values: CDR1 MNHEY, CDR2 SVGAGI. The ends were cut back, 6 bases at V and 7 bases at J, with 15 bases in the middle. The CDR3 runs 13 residues. As DNA, the CDR3 is TGTGCCAGCAGCCTCGGCCTTTTAGGGACCCAGTACTTC. Translating gives CASSLGLLGTQYF.

This clonotype has ten or more counts. CDR3 nucleotide sequence: TGTGCCAGCAGCTTAGAGCGGGGCTTCTACGAGCAGTACTTC. Amino acids: CASSLERGFYEQYF. The genes are TRBV7-9 and TRBJ2-7, with 7 bases lining up with TRBD2. The V and J ends lost 1 base and 3 bases, in that order; junction bases with no gene match: 3. Germline CDR1 SEHNR, CDR2 FQNEAQ (reference sequence). The CDR3 extends over 14 amino acids.

Ten or more counts support this clonotype. The chain combines TRBV5-6 with TRBJ1-1; 11 nucleotides line up with TRBD1. The CDR3 has 16 residues. Germline CDR1 is SGHDT and CDR2 is YYEEEE. V trimming: 4 bases; J trimming: 0 bases; junction bases outside the gene matches: 5. The DNA of the CDR3 is TGTGCCAGCAGCCCGGACAGGGGGCTGGTGAACACTGAAGCTTTCTTT. This encodes CASSPDRGLVNTEAFF.

To note about this clonotype: This may come from a read error, since a much larger clone is one base off. No conserved phenylalanine or tryptophan is present at the end of the CDR3, so a read error is the likely explanation. This chain connects TRBV6-1 to TRBJ2-1; TRBD2 matches 9 bases. The trim removed 4 bases at V and 7 bases at J, leaving 5 bases unmatched. The CDR3 consists of 14 residues. CDR1 is MNHNS, CDR2 SASEGT, per germline. DNA for the CDR3: TGTGCCAGCAGTGGGCGGGGGGGGGTGAATGAGCAGTTCTCC. Translated, it gives CASSGRGGVNEQFS.

This clonotype was seen ten or more times. The DNA for the CDR3 is TGTGCCAGCCAATGGGACGGGGAATCCTACGAGCAGTACTTC. Protein product: CASQWDGESYEQYF. The gene calls are TRBV19 and TRBJ2-7; either TRBD1 or TRBD2 may fit D (5 bases each). Trimming took 9 bases from V and 1 from J, leaving 16 bases between them. Germline V gene lookup returns CDR1 LNHDA and CDR2 SQIVND (reference sequence). The CDR3 contains 14 residues.

This clonotype came up a few times. This chain joins TRBV6-4 and TRBJ2-2; D could derive from TRBD1 or TRBD2 (6 bases each). CDR3 length: 15 residues. V lost 2 bases and J lost 6, with 13 bases in between. Germline V gives CDR1 MRHNA, CDR2 SNTAGT. This CDR3 is CASSDVVGGSGELFF. In nucleotides, the CDR3 is TGTGCCAGCAGTGACGTCGTGGGGGGCTCCGGGGAGCTGTTTTTT.

This clonotype was seen repeatedly, ten times or more. The chain couples TRBV5-1 to TRBJ2-7, with a possible D match to TRBD1 (6 bases). Germline-derived CDR1 and CDR2 are SGHRS and YFSETQ. V gave up 3 bases and J gave up 2 bases, with 24 bases separating them. CDR3 length: 18 residues. In DNA form, the CDR3 reads TGCGCCAGCAGCTCGACCTTCACCCGGGACACTCTCCCCTACGAGCAGTACTTC. Its protein is CASSSTFTRDTLPYEQYF.

For this clonotype: The junction shows a germline mismatch at one end, possibly a read error. The chain uses TRBV29-1 and TRBJ2-5, with unresolved D. CDR3 length: 12 amino acids. Germline V lookup: CDR1 SQVTM, CDR2 ANQGSEA. The CDR3 spells CSVESLEETQHF. CDR3 DNA: TGCAGCGTCGAATCCCTTGAAGAGACCCAGCACTTC.

In this sample, this clonotype turned up many times. The rearrangement uses TRBV30 and TRBJ2-1; TRBD1 might be the D (6 bases). Germline loops: CDR1 GTSNPN, CDR2 SVGIG (reference sequence). This CDR3 has 13 residues. The V end lost 2 bases, the J end lost 5 bases, and 10 bases lay between the germline ends. CDR3 DNA sequence: TGTGCCTGGAGTACAGGGAGTAACAATGAGCAGTTCTTC. This codes for CAWSTGSNNEQFF.

This clonotype has ten or more counts. This chain links TRBV6-5 with TRBJ2-1; 7 nucleotides match TRBD1. Germline values: CDR1 MNHEY, CDR2 SVGAGI. V was clipped by 1 base and J by 6 bases; unmatched bases: 15. The CDR3 is made up of 18 amino acids. This CDR3 reads CASSYYEGVTGKFNEQFF. The CDR3 nucleotides read TGTGCCAGCAGTTACTATGAAGGTGTGACAGGGAAATTCAATGAGCAGTTCTTC.

This clonotype was detected a few times. This may be a read error, as it is one base from a much larger clone. The V gene is TRBV11-2, the J gene TRBJ2-3; D is unclear. V lost 1 base to trimming and J lost 1 base, with 15 bases between them. Germline V gives CDR1 SGHAT, CDR2 FQNNGV. This CDR3 is built from 17 residues. Here the CDR3 reads CASSLALGYSRTDTQYF. The CDR3 nucleotides are TGTGCCAGCAGCTTAGCTCTGGGGTATTCCCGCACAGATACGCAGTATTTT.

This clonotype showed up many times. The chain combines TRBV6-6 with TRBJ2-7, with D tentatively TRBD2 (5 bases). The CDR3 extends over 14 amino acids. Trimming stripped 2 bases from V and 3 bases from J, with 11 bases between. Germline values: CDR1 MNHNY, CDR2 SVGAGI (reference sequence). The CDR3 protein is CASSYEGQNYEQYF. The CDR3 DNA sequence: TGTGCCAGCAGTTACGAGGGCCAGAACTACGAGCAGTACTTC.

Concerning this clonotype: This may come from a read error, since a much larger clone is one base off. DNA for the CDR3: TGTGCCAGCAGTGAGTCGGAACAGGTCGCCTACGAGCAGTACTTC. This codes for CASSESEQVAYEQYF. This chain connects TRBV10-3 to TRBJ2-7; possible D gene TRBD1, 5 bases. This CDR3 spans 15 amino acids. Germline V CDR1 and CDR2: ENHRY, SYGVKD.

This clonotype has a count of ten or more. The J gene is TRBJ1-5, the V gene TRBV5-1; D perhaps matches TRBD1 (5 bases). The CDR3 has 16 residues. The ends were cut back, 0 bases at V and 2 bases at J, with 12 bases in the middle. The V gene's germline CDR1 is SGHRS and CDR2 YFSETQ. CDR3 nucleotide sequence: TGCGCCAGCAGCTTGGGGCAGGGTCAAGGCAATCAGCCCCAGCATTTT. It codes for CASSLGQGQGNQPQHF.

This chain joins TRBV2 and TRBJ2-5, with TRBD2 as a possible D gene (6 bases). The ends were cut back, 7 bases at V and 7 bases at J, with 13 bases in the middle. The CDR3 has 12 residues. Germline V gene lookup returns CDR1 SNHLY and CDR2 FYNNEI. The CDR3 sequence is CASKGTGGTQYF. The CDR3 coding sequence is TGTGCCAGCAAAGGGACTGGGGGGACCCAGTACTTC.